This T cell receptor (beta chain) was found in a study of blood T cell repertoires in COVID-19 (dated by TCRdb to about 2020). Broadly, across the study: The collaborator samples originated in the United States, Italy and Spain and spanned the acute and convalescent phases of COVID-19. Samples came from the ongoing ImmuneRACE study (first 160 participants) plus 1,254 subjects from 6 global collaborators. The repertoires were released in a freely available public database intended as a resource for research on the immune response to SARS-CoV-2. Where HLA class I and class II types were available, the types were taken from metadata supplied by the sample provider, not from assay-based typing. The sample metadata nearly always contained a de-identified subject ID, COVID-19 status, age in years and sex. The prospective study material was composed of cDNA or gDNA derived from T cells, B-cell-depleted T cells, or PBMCs. The dataset comprised deeply sampled blood TCRbeta repertoires from subjects exposed to, actively infected with, or recovered from COVID-19.

The CDR1 and CDR2 encoded by the germline V gene are MNHEY and SVGAGI. V loses 6 bases at its end and J loses 1 base; junction bases beyond the gene matches: 6. The CDR3 holds 15 amino acids from the cysteine to the phenylalanine. Only the CDR3 region is kept as DNA, spanning 45 bases read in frame from base 1. Points on this clone: Its antigen remains unidentified. Base qualities were left out, and no much larger clone turns up one base away.

Study-wide findings and limitations: Clinical and demographic metadata were provided uncurated, with the amount varying by source and participant.

The immunoSEQ Assay, a bias-controlled multiplex PCR, was used to amplify TCRbeta CDR3 regions from genomic DNA. Per the authors' processing: The number of nucleated cells in each sample was estimated by amplification of reference gene primers within the assay. Sequence reads were collapsed and filtered to measure the absolute abundance of every unique TCRbeta CDR3 rearrangement. For each sample, productive Simpson clonality was calculated by taking the square root of Simpson's diversity index across productive rearrangements. This is the immuneACCESS table as TCRdb keeps it, with only in-frame sequences that have V and J called. A part of the clones is gone; compared with another copy, unresolved V genes explain less than half, and the rest is unexplained. From that table come the V and J calls and clone size; the DNA was used to work out D and trimming. Present in this sample are 200,000 to 250,000 clones, around 90% of which were seen just once. The ten top clones hold around 2.7% of the sample.

In the prospective study, participants were roughly 18 to 95 years old, resided in 24 geographic areas of the United States, and were enrolled through a virtual design. In the prospective study, cohorts were assigned on the basis of participant-reported clinical history obtained from a screening survey and a study questionnaire. Recovered participants in ImmuneRACE Cohort 3 were defined by two consecutive negative NP/OP PCR tests, clearance by a healthcare professional, or resolution of symptoms. In the prospective study, mobile phlebotomists collected whole blood, serum and a nasopharyngeal or oropharyngeal swab from each participant. Prospective study participants could optionally give additional blood draws and questionnaires over an approximately two-month period. Before DNA extraction, blood samples from the prospective study were shipped at room temperature or frozen.

The sample was PBMCs or T cells enriched from blood (not recorded which). The rearrangement joined TRBV6-5 to TRBJ1-2; TRBD1 aligns with 9 central bases. This sequence originates from a woman aged 30 to 39 who had recovered from COVID-19. Here the CDR3 is given as CASRVTGGGNYGYTF. The sequence in DNA is TGTGCCAGCAGAGTAACAGGGGGCGGTAACTATGGCTACACCTTC.